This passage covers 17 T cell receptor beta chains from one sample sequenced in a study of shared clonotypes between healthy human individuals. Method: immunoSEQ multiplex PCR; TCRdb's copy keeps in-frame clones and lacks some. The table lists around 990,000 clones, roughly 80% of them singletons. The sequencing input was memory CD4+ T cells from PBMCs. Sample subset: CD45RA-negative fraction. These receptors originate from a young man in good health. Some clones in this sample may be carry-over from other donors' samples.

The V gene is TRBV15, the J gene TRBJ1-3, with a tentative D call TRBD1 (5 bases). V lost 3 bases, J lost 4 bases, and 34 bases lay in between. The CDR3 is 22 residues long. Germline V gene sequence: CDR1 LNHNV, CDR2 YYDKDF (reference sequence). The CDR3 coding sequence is TGTGCCACCAGCAGGCGCTTTGGGGGGGGTCTTCTCTCCCATCACCTCGGAAACACCATATATTTT. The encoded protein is CATSRRFGGGLLSHHLGNTIYF.

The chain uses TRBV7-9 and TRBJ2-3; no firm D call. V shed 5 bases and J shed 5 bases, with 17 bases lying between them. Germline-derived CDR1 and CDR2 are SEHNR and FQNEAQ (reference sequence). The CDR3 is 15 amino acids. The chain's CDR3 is CASSLRSGIQDTQYF. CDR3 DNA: TGTGCCAGCAGCCTAAGGTCGGGCATACAAGATACGCAGTATTTT.

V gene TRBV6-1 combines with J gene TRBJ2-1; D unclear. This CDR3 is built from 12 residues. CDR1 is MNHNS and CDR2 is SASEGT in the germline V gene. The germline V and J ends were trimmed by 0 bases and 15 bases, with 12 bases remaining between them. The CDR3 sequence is CASSEAGPSGFF. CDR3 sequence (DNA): TGTGCCAGCAGTGAAGCCGGGCCCTCCGGGTTCTTC.

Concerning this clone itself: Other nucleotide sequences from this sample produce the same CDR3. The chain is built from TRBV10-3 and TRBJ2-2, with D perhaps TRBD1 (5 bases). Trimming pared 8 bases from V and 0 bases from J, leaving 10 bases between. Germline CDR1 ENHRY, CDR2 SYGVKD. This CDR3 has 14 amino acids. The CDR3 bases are TGTGCCATCTCGGCAGGGTCGAACACCGGGGAGCTGTTTTTT. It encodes CAISAGSNTGELFF.

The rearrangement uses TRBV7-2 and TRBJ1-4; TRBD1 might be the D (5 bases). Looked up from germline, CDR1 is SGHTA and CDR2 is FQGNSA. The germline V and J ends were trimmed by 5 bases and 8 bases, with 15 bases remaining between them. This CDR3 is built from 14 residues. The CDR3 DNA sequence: TGTGCCAGCAGCGTCGGGGGGGGTGGCGAAAAACTGTTTTTT. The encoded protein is CASSVGGGGEKLFF.

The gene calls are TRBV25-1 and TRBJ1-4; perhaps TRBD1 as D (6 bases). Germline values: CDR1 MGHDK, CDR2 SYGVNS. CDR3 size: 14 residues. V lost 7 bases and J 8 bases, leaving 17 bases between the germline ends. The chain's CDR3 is CASTVTGRAEKLFF. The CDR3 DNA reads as TGTGCCAGCACCGTGACAGGAAGAGCGGAAAAACTGTTTTTT. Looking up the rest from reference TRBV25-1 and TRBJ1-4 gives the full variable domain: EADIYQTPRYLVIGTGKKITLECSQTMGHDKMYWYQQDPGMELHLIHYSYGVNSTEKGDLSSESTVSRIRTEHFPLTLESARPSHTSQYLCASTVTGRAEKLFFGSGTQLSVL.

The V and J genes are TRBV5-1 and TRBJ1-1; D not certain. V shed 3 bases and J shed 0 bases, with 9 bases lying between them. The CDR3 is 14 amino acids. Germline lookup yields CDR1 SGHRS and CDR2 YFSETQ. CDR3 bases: TGCGCCAGCAGCTGGCGTTTCATGAACACTGAAGCTTTCTTT. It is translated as CASSWRFMNTEAFF. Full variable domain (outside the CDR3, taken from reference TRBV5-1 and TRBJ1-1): KAGVTQTPRYLIKTRGQQVTLSCSPISGHRSVSWYQQTPGQGLQFLFEYFSETQRNKGNFPGRFSGRQFSNSRSEMNVSTLELGDSALYLCASSWRFMNTEAFFGQGTRLTVV.

The CDR3 bases are TGCGCCAGCAGCCAAGTGGTAGCGGGGCCCTACGAGCAGTACTTC. This sequence encodes CASSQVVAGPYEQYF. The V and J genes are TRBV4-1 and TRBJ2-7; 8 bases agree with TRBD2. Losses at the gene ends were 1 base for V and 2 bases for J; bases not matched to a gene: 4. This CDR3 region has 15 residues. Germline V gives CDR1 MGHRA, CDR2 YSYEKL.

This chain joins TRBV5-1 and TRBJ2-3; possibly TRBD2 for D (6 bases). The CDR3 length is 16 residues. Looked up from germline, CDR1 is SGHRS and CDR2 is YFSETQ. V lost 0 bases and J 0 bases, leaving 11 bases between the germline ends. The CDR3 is CASSLARGTSTDTQYF. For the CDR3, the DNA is TGCGCCAGCAGCTTGGCCCGGGGGACCAGCACAGATACGCAGTATTTT. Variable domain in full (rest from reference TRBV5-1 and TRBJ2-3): KAGVTQTPRYLIKTRGQQVTLSCSPISGHRSVSWYQQTPGQGLQFLFEYFSETQRNKGNFPGRFSGRQFSNSRSEMNVSTLELGDSALYLCASSLARGTSTDTQYFGPGTRLTVL.

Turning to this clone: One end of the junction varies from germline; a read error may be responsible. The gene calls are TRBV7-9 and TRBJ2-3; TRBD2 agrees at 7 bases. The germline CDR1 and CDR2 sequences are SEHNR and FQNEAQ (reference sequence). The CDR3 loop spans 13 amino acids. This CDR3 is CASGFGGTDTQYF. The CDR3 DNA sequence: TGTGCCAGCGGCTTCGGGGGGACAGATACGCAGTATTTT.

The CDR3 region is CASSPPGSRETQYF. For the CDR3, the DNA is TGTGCCAGCAGCCCACCCGGCTCCCGAGAGACCCAGTACTTC. The chain is built from TRBV7-2 and TRBJ2-5; D gene unclear. Germline CDR1 is SGHTA and CDR2 is FQGNSA. CDR3 size: 14 residues. The ends were cut back, 5 bases at V and 4 bases at J, with 14 bases in the middle.

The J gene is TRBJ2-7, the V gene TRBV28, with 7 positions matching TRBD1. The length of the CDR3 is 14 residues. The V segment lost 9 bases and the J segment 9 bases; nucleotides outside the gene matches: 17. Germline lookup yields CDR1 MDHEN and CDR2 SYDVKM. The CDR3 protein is CASRPAPGQRSQYF. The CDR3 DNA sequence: TGTGCCAGTCGACCAGCACCGGGACAGCGATCGCAGTACTTC.

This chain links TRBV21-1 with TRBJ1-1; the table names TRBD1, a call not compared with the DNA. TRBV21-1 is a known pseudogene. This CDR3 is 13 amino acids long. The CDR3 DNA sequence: TGTGCCAGCAGGACAGAGTGGAACACTGAAGCTTTCTTT. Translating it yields CASRTEWNTEAFF.

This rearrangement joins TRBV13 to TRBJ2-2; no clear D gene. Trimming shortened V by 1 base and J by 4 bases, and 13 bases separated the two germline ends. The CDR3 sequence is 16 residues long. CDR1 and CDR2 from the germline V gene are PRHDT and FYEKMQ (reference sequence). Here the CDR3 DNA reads TGTGCCAGCAGCTTAGCCAGGTGGCTAAGCACCGGGGAGCTGTTTTTT. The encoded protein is CASSLARWLSTGELFF.

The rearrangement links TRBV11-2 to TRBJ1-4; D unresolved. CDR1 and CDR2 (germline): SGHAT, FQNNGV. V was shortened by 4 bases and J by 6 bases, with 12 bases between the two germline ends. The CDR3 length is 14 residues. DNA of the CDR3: TGTGCCAGCAGCTCGAGCCAGGTCGATGAAAAACTGTTTTTT. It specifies CASSSSQVDEKLFF.

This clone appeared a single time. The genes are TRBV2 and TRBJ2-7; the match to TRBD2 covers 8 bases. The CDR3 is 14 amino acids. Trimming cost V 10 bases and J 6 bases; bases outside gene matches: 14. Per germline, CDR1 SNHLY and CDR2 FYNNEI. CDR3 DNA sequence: TGTGCCACTAACCGGGAGGGGGGAATGGGCGAGCAGTACTTC. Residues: CATNREGGMGEQYF.

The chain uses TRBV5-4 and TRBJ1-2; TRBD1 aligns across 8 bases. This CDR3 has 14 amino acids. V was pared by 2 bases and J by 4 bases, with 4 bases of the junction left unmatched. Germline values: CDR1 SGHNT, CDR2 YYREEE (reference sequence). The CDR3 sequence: CASSLQGGIYGYTF. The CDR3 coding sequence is TGTGCCAGCAGCTTACAGGGGGGGATCTATGGCTACACCTTC.